This TCR beta chain came from a study of blood T cell repertoires in COVID-19 (dated by TCRdb to 2018 to 2021). The study in broad terms: Collaborator samples came from the United States, Italy and Spain and covered acute and convalescent phases of COVID-19. The repertoires were made available in a free public database intended to serve as a resource for research on the immune response to SARS-CoV-2. Subjects who had been exposed to COVID-19, were actively infected with it, or had recovered from it provided the deeply sampled blood TCRbeta repertoires that made up the dataset. The sample metadata nearly always contained a de-identified subject ID, COVID-19 status, age in years and sex. Samples were obtained from the ongoing ImmuneRACE study (first 160 participants) and from about 1,300 subjects provided by 6 global collaborators. Where HLA class I and class II types were available, the types were taken from metadata supplied by the sample provider, not from assay-based typing. The material from the prospective study consisted of cDNA or gDNA derived from T cells, B-cell-depleted T cells, or PBMCs.

Each collaborating institution followed its own protocols to collect whole blood in K2EDTA tubes. For TCRbeta analysis, collaborators shipped samples in one of three forms: frozen whole blood, isolated PBMCs, or DNA extracted from either of those sample types. From the cysteine up to the phenylalanine, the CDR3 has a length of 13 residues. Only the CDR3 portion is preserved as DNA: 39 bases, with reading frame beginning at the first base. As encoded in the germline V gene, CDR1 is SQVTM while CDR2 is ANQGSEA. A distance of 9 bases separates the germline ends of V and J, which lose 2 bases and 2 bases respectively. TCRbeta CDR3 regions were amplified from genomic DNA using the immunoSEQ Assay, a bias-controlled multiplex PCR. On the authors' methods: Nucleated cell counts per sample were estimated from amplification of reference gene primers within the assay. To quantify the absolute abundance of each unique TCRbeta CDR3 rearrangement, sequence reads were collapsed and filtered. For each sample, productive Simpson clonality was calculated as the square root of Simpson's diversity index over productive rearrangements. The source is immuneACCESS, and TCRdb retained only in-frame sequences with V and J called. Part of the clones is not carried over; for the studies checked, unresolved V genes explain less than half of this, and the remainder is unexplained. V, J and clone size are those of that table, while D and trimming were read from the DNA. This sample holds roughly 330,000 clones; around 83% were observed only once. 1.2% of the sample is held by the ten biggest clonotypes.

With respect to this clone: Its binding antigen is unknown. Per-nucleotide qualities are absent, and no much larger clonotype sits a single base away.

General study outcomes and caveats: Clinical and demographic metadata were provided uncurated, with the amount varying by source and participant.

Sequencing was carried out using peripheral blood. The clonotype comes from a woman in her fifties or sixties with acute or convalescent COVID-19. The chain was built from TRBV29-1 and TRBJ1-1; a confident D gene designation cannot be given. The CDR3: CSVEYALNTEAFF. In nucleotide form, the sequence is TGCAGCGTTGAATACGCACTTAACACTGAAGCTTTCTTT.